The 4 T cell receptor beta chains reported below all come from one sample, sequenced in a study of control samples from healthy donors and cancer patients (dated by TCRdb to 2020 to 2021). Library construction relied on the immunoSEQ multiplex PCR assay. The table comes from immuneACCESS by way of TCRdb, which keeps in-frame sequences with V and J called. Part of the clones is missing from these tables; in studies checked, under half for an unresolved V gene and the rest for unknown reasons. The sample table shows about 100,000 clones, and roughly 94% are seen once. The leading ten clones occupy 2% to 2.5% of the sample. Sample: blood. The receptors were gathered from a woman aged 18-30 years in good health.

V usage is TRBV5-4 and J usage is TRBJ2-5; D not certain. Germline CDR1 is SGHNT and CDR2 is YYREEE (reference sequence). The length of the CDR3 is 15 residues. Trimming left V 2 bases short and J 2 bases short, with 13 bases between. CDR3 residues: CASSFGEVGQETQYF. In DNA form, the CDR3 reads TGTGCCAGCAGCTTTGGAGAGGTGGGGCAAGAGACCCAGTACTTC.

The chain joins TRBV19 to TRBJ2-6; TRBD2 might be the D (5 bases). The CDR3 covers 12 residues. Germline-derived CDR1 and CDR2 are LNHDA and SQIVND (reference sequence). The germline V and J ends were trimmed by 0 bases and 15 bases, with 9 bases remaining between them. The CDR3 DNA follows: TGTGCCAGTAGTATAGAGCGTCGGGACCTGACTTTC. Translating gives CASSIERRDLTF.

The CDR3: CASSPGDTEAFF. CDR3 nucleotides: TGTGCCAGCTCACCGGGGGACACTGAAGCTTTCTTT. The genes are TRBV18 and TRBJ1-1; D may be TRBD1 (5 bases). The CDR3 contains 12 residues. The V end lost 3 bases, the J end lost 3 bases, and 5 bases lay between the germline ends. Germline CDR1 and CDR2: KGHSH and LQKENI.

This rearrangement joins TRBV14 to TRBJ2-1; weak D call: TRBD2 (6 bases). This CDR3 is 16 amino acids long. V lost 4 bases to trimming and J lost 4 bases, with 17 bases between them. Looked up from germline, CDR1 is SGHDN and CDR2 is FVKESK. CDR3 in DNA: TGTGCCAGCAGCCCGGTCGGCGGGGTTTCGTACAATGAGCAGTTCTTC. Its translation: CASSPVGGVSYNEQFF.